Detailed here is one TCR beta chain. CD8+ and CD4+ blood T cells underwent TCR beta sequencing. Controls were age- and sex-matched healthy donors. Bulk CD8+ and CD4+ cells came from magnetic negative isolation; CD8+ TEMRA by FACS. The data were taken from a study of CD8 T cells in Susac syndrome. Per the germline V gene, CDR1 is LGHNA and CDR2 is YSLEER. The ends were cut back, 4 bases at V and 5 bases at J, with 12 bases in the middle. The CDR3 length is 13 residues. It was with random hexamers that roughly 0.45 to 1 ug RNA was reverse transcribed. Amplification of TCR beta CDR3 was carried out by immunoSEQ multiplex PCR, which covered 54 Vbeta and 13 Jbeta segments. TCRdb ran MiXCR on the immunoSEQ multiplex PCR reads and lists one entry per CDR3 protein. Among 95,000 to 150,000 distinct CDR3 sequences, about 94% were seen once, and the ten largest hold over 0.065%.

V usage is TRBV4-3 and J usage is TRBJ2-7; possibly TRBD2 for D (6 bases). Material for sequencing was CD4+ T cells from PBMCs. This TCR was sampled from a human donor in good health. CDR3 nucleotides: TGCGCCAGCAGCCGAGGGCGGGACGACGAGCAGTACTTC. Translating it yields CASSRGRDDEQYF.